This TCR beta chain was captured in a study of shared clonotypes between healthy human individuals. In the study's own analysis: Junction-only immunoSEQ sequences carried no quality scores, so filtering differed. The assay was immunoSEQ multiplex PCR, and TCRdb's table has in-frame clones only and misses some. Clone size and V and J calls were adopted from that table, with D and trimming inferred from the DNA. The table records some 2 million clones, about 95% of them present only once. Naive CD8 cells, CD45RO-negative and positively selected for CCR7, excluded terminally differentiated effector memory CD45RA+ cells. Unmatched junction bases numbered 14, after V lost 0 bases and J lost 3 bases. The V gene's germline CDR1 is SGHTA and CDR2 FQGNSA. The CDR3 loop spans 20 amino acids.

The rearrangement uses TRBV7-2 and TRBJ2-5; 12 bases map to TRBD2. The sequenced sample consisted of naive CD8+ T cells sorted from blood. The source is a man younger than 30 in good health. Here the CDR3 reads CASSLALEALWTSGEETQYF. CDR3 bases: TGTGCCAGCAGCTTAGCGTTAGAGGCCCTATGGACTAGCGGGGAAGAGACCCAGTACTTC.